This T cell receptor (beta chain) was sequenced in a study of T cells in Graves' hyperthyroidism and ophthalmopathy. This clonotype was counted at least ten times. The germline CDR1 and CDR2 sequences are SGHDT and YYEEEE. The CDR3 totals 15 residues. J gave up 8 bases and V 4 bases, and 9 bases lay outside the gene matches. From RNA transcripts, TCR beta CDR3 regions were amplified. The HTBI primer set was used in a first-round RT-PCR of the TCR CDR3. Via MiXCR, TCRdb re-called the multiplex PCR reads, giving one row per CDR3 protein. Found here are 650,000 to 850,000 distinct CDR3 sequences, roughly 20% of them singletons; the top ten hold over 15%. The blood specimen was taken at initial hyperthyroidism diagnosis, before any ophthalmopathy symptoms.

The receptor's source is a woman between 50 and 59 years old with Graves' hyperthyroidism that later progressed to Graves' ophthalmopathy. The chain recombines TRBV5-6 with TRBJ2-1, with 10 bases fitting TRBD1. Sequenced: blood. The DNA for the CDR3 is TGTGCCAGCAGCCCAGGGACAGGGGCATGGGATGAGCAGTTCTTC. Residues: CASSPGTGAWDEQFF.